This T cell receptor beta chain was sequenced in a study of CD8 T cells in Susac syndrome. Trimming pared 0 bases from V and 3 bases from J, leaving 6 bases between. From germline, CDR1 is MNHEY and CDR2 SVGEGT. The CDR3 extends over 13 amino acids. Random hexamers were used to reverse transcribe the RNA input (about 0.45 to 1 ug). TCRdb fed the immunoSEQ multiplex PCR reads into MiXCR, producing one record per CDR3 protein. The sample yields about 80,000 distinct CDR3 sequences, approximately 94% seen once. Input material: CD8+ T cells from PBMCs. This sequence originates from a human donor in good health. The gene calls are TRBV6-2 or TRBV6-3 and TRBJ2-7; D gene unclear. The CDR3 DNA reads TGTGCCAGCAGTTACTCAACAGTCTACGAGCAGTACTTC. The encoded protein is CASSYSTVYEQYF.